Presented here are 2 T cell receptor beta chains from one specimen sequenced in a study of PD-1 blockade in mismatch repair-deficient tumors. Measured with immunoSEQ multiplex PCR; TCRdb has only the in-frame clones, and not every one. This table has around 120,000 clones, about 90% appearing once. Sequencing was performed on peripheral blood, taken approximately 72 weeks after starting pembrolizumab. These receptors were taken from an adult with mismatch repair-deficient cancer.

The chain has TRBV7-2 and TRBJ2-7, with unresolved D. The V end lost 5 bases, the J end lost 4 bases, and 15 bases lay between the germline ends. The germline V gene encodes CDR1 SGHTA and CDR2 FQGNSA. The CDR3 has 14 residues. In DNA form, the CDR3 reads TGTGCCAGCAGCCCAACGGACGGAGTTTACGAGCAGTACTTC. Translating gives CASSPTDGVYEQYF. The full variable domain, rest sourced from reference TRBV7-2 and TRBJ2-7, is GAGVSQSPSNKVTEKGKDVELRCDPISGHTALYWYRQSLGQGLEFLIYFQGNSAPDKSGLPSDRFSAERTGGSVSTLTIQRTQQEDSAVYLCASSPTDGVYEQYFGPGTRLTVT.

This chain links TRBV4-1 with TRBJ2-7, with TRBD1 matching 11 bases. V shed 3 bases and J 3 bases; nucleotides not matched to a gene: 4. CDR3 size: 15 residues. Germline CDR1 reads MGHRA; CDR2 reads YSYEKL. CDR3: CASSHGGQGVYEQYF. Written as DNA, the CDR3 is TGCGCCAGCAGCCACGGGGGACAGGGGGTCTACGAGCAGTACTTC.